The source of this T cell receptor beta chain is a study of response to subunit inactivated influenza vaccine. Whole-study results and caveats: Authors suggested few new T cells are recruited by each seasonal influenza vaccination.

CDR3 length: 16 residues. The germline gives CDR1 LNHNV, CDR2 YYDKDF (reference sequence). V was shortened by 0 bases and J by 4 bases, with 13 bases between the two germline ends. Comments on this clonotype: Its antigen is still unknown.

TCRdb processed the RT-PCR reads anew with MiXCR; each CDR3 protein has one entry. The sample records fewer than 600,000 distinct CDR3 sequences, roughly 7.6% being singletons. This chain uses TRBV15 with TRBJ2-1; a weak D match, TRBD2 (6 bases). The clonotype comes from a man aged 50-75 years who received an inactivated influenza vaccine. Sequencing was performed on PBMCs from blood, taken around 25 months after vaccination. CDR3 in DNA: TGTGCCACCAGCAGAGATGGAGGGTTAGGGTACAATGAGCAGTTCTTC. Encoded protein: CATSRDGGLGYNEQFF. The whole variable domain, remainder taken from reference TRBV15 and TRBJ2-1, is DAMVIQNPRYQVTQFGKPVTLSCSQTLNHNVMYWYQQKSSQAPKLLFHYYDKDFNNEADTPDNFQSRRPNTSFCFLDIRSPGLGDTAMYLCATSRDGGLGYNEQFFGPGTRLTVL.